The 26 T cell receptor beta chains below all came from one sample that was sequenced in a study of beta chain features in type 1 diabetes. Study outcomes and limitations: Researchers report that Type 1 diabetes patients had moderately but significantly shorter TCRB CDR3s across all four CD4+ subsets.

No antigen has been identified for these receptors. As every portion of the isolated RNA was reverse transcribed, the sequencing read expressed TCRB transcripts. This table comes from immunoSEQ multiplex PCR, and its TCRdb copy is limited to in-frame clones, with some not included. The table lists 550,000 to 850,000 clones, around an eighth of them singletons, with 0.022% in the top ten. The specimen was naive CD4+ T cells from blood. Source of these receptors: a man aged 18 to 29 with type 1 diabetes.

The CDR3: CASSFPLAGSSTDTQYF. CDR3 coding DNA: TGTGCCAGCAGCTTCCCCCTTGCGGGTTCTTCCACAGATACGCAGTATTTT. The chain has TRBV11-2 and TRBJ2-3, with a tentative D call TRBD2 (5 bases). Trimming took off 3 bases at V and 2 bases at J, with 18 bases between the two ends. The CDR3 is made up of 17 amino acids. CDR1 is SGHAT and CDR2 is FQNNGV in the germline V gene.

The CDR3 sequence: CASSYDRGAWLAFF. The CDR3 DNA sequence: TGTGCCAGCAGCTACGACAGGGGAGCGTGGCTGGCTTTCTTT. The chain recombines TRBV7-2 with TRBJ1-1; 8 nucleotides agree with TRBD1. The CDR3 is 14 residues long. The V and J ends lost 4 bases and 11 bases, in that order; junction bases with no gene match: 12. Germline V gene sequence: CDR1 SGHTA, CDR2 FQGNSA.

There are a few counts of this clone. The J gene is TRBJ2-5, the V gene TRBV2; D is undetermined. Trimming shortened V by 1 base and J by 5 bases, and 14 bases separated the two germline ends. From germline, CDR1 is SNHLY and CDR2 FYNNEI. The CDR3 has 15 residues. The CDR3 coding sequence is TGTGCCAGCAGTGAAGAAGTCATGACGGTGGAGACCCAGTACTTC. Translated: CASSEEVMTVETQYF.

This clone turned up a few times. The chain couples TRBV4-2 to TRBJ1-3; no clear D gene. Germline V gene data show CDR1 as LGHNA and CDR2 as YNFKEQ. V shed 0 bases and J shed 3 bases, with 9 bases lying between them. The CDR3 covers 15 residues. CDR3 coding DNA: TGTGCCAGCAGCCAAGAAGGGTCCGTTGGAAACACCATATATTTT. Protein: CASSQEGSVGNTIYF.

A few counts support this clone. This chain joins TRBV18 and TRBJ2-1, with 8 bases matching TRBD2. The CDR3 is 16 residues long. V shed 0 bases, J shed 7 bases, and the junction held 8 bases outside the gene matches. Germline CDR1 is KGHSH and CDR2 is LQKENI. This chain's CDR3 is CASSPPSGQRENEQFF. The DNA of the CDR3 is TGTGCCAGCTCACCACCATCTGGGCAGCGGGAGAATGAGCAGTTCTTC.

There are a few counts of this clone. This chain links TRBV29-1 with TRBJ2-3; tentative D call: TRBD1 (5 bases). Germline CDR1 SQVTM, CDR2 ANQGSEA. V was shortened by 6 bases and J by 4 bases, with 23 bases between the two germline ends. CDR3 size: 16 residues. The CDR3, as DNA: TGCAGCGTCGTATACCCCCCTGGCAGGGTCGCAGATACGCAGTATTTT. It specifies CSVVYPPGRVADTQYF.

This clone was seen a few times. The rearrangement joins TRBV6-5 to TRBJ1-2; 8 nucleotides agree with TRBD1. Unmatched junction bases numbered 11, after V lost 6 bases and J lost 8 bases. The CDR3 has 14 amino acids. Germline V gene lookup returns CDR1 MNHEY and CDR2 SVGAGI. CDR3 in amino acids: CASRVAGTGGGYTF. In DNA form, the CDR3 reads TGTGCCAGCAGAGTCGCTGGGACAGGCGGGGGCTACACCTTC.

The DNA of the CDR3 is TGTGCCAGCAGTTACGGCAGGGGTGAGGAGACCCAGTACTTC. This codes for CASSYGRGEETQYF. The V call is TRBV6-5, the J call TRBJ2-5; D perhaps matches TRBD1 (6 bases). Per the germline V gene, CDR1 is MNHEY and CDR2 is SVGAGI. This CDR3 contains 14 residues. Trimming removed 2 bases at V and 5 bases at J, with 12 bases between.

V and J are TRBV5-1 and TRBJ2-1, with a weak D call TRBD2 (6 bases). This CDR3 is 15 amino acids long. The V gene's germline CDR1 is SGHRS and CDR2 YFSETQ. V lost 4 bases and J 8 bases, leaving 19 bases between the germline ends. CDR3 nucleotides: TGCGCCAGCAGCCTAATCGACGGGGGAGGCGATGAGCAGTTCTTC. Protein product: CASSLIDGGGDEQFF.

This rearrangement joins TRBV6-1 to TRBJ2-7; no clear D gene. This CDR3 contains 11 residues. Germline CDR1 is MNHNS and CDR2 is SASEGT. Between the trimmed V and J ends, which lost 8 bases and 2 bases, there was a span of 7 bases. This CDR3 reads CASAVAYEQYF. For the CDR3, the DNA is TGTGCCAGCGCGGTGGCCTACGAGCAGTACTTC.

As to this clone: The same CDR3 arises from other DNA sequences in this sample as well. V usage is TRBV30 and J usage is TRBJ1-2; a weak D match, TRBD1 (5 bases). The germline V gene encodes CDR1 GTSNPN and CDR2 SVGIG (reference sequence). Deletions cut 0 bases from V and 2 bases from J, with 10 bases between. This CDR3 is built from 14 residues. CDR3 in DNA: TGTGCCTGGAGTGTACTCGGGGGAAACTATGGCTACACCTTC. This translates into CAWSVLGGNYGYTF.

This clone was detected a few times. V and J are TRBV5-1 and TRBJ1-1; a possible D gene is TRBD1 (5 bases). V was pared by 4 bases and J by 3 bases, with 10 bases between. This CDR3 is built from 13 residues. Germline V gene data show CDR1 as SGHRS and CDR2 as YFSETQ. The CDR3 region is CASSPRGDTEAFF. Here the CDR3 DNA reads TGCGCCAGCAGCCCTCGGGGGGACACTGAAGCTTTCTTT.

This rearrangement joins TRBV9 to TRBJ2-1; 9 bases match TRBD1. With 4 bases clipped from V and 7 bases from J, the junction kept 6 bases outside the gene matches. The CDR3 contains 14 residues. Germline V gives CDR1 SGDLS, CDR2 YYNGEE. This CDR3 is CASSSRDRVNEQFF. The DNA of the CDR3 is TGTGCCAGCAGCTCGCGGGACAGGGTGAATGAGCAGTTCTTC.

This clone was counted between two and nine times. V gene TRBV30 combines with J gene TRBJ1-4, with a tentative D call TRBD1 (5 bases). The CDR3 consists of 14 residues. The ends were cut back, 2 bases at V and 7 bases at J, with 14 bases in the middle. The germline gives CDR1 GTSNPN, CDR2 SVGIG (reference sequence). The CDR3 reads CAWSTGDLAEKLFF. The CDR3 DNA sequence: TGTGCCTGGAGTACCGGGGACCTCGCTGAAAAACTGTTTTTT.

Only a few counts were recorded for this clone. The J gene is TRBJ2-1, the V gene TRBV5-1; weak D call: TRBD2 (6 bases). V lost 2 bases to trimming and J lost 7 bases, with 10 bases between them. This CDR3 contains 13 residues. CDR1 and CDR2 (germline): SGHRS, YFSETQ. CDR3 in amino acids: CASSFGGRNEQFF. CDR3 in DNA: TGCGCCAGCAGCTTTGGGGGGAGGAATGAGCAGTTCTTC.

This clone showed up just a few times. The junction and the germline gene differ at one end; a read error may be behind it. The chain has TRBV2 and TRBJ2-1; tentatively, D is TRBD1 (5 bases). The CDR3 consists of 13 residues. CDR1 and CDR2 (germline): SNHLY, FYNNEI. The CDR3 protein is CANSQGSYNEQFF. DNA for the CDR3: TGTGCCAACAGTCAGGGATCCTACAATGAGCAGTTCTTC.

The chain carries TRBV5-6 and TRBJ1-2; D perhaps matches TRBD1 (6 bases). V lost 0 bases and J lost 7, with 7 bases in between. CDR1 and CDR2 (germline): SGHDT, YYEEEE. CDR3 length equals 12 residues. Here the CDR3 reads CASSLEGGGYTF. The CDR3 coding sequence is TGTGCCAGCAGCTTGGAGGGGGGTGGCTACACCTTC.

Written as DNA, the CDR3 is TGCGCCAGCACTGCACAGGGGGGACGGACTGAAGCTTTCTTT. Its protein is CASTAQGGRTEAFF. V usage is TRBV5-1 and J usage is TRBJ1-1; 8 bases match TRBD1. V trimming: 6 bases; J trimming: 5 bases; junction bases outside the gene matches: 9. Germline CDR1 reads SGHRS; CDR2 reads YFSETQ. The CDR3 covers 14 residues.

In this sample, this clone turned up a few times. V usage is TRBV7-8 and J usage is TRBJ2-7; no definite D call. Deletions cut 5 bases from V and 0 bases from J, with 14 bases between. The CDR3 has 15 residues. From germline, CDR1 is SGHVS and CDR2 FQNEAQ. The CDR3 DNA sequence: TGTGCCAGCAGCCCCATTCCTCAGGTCTCCTACGAGCAGTACTTC. The encoded protein is CASSPIPQVSYEQYF.

The genes are TRBV6-6 and TRBJ1-1; 7 nucleotides agree with TRBD1. V trimming: 10 bases; J trimming: 1 base; junction bases outside the gene matches: 15. The CDR3 is 16 amino acids. Germline CDR1 reads MNHNY; CDR2 reads SVGAGI (reference sequence). The CDR3 loop is CATKGAQQTTNTEAFF. For the CDR3, the DNA is TGTGCCACCAAGGGGGCCCAACAGACAACGAACACTGAAGCTTTCTTT.

This rearrangement joins TRBV7-8 to TRBJ2-2, with a possible D match to TRBD1 (6 bases). Trimming removed 1 base from V and 6 bases from J, with 9 bases in between. Per the germline V gene, CDR1 is SGHVS and CDR2 is FQNEAQ. The CDR3 consists of 14 residues. DNA for the CDR3: TGTGCCAGCAGCTTAGTCCAGGGGTCCGGGGAGCTGTTTTTT. This codes for CASSLVQGSGELFF. Using reference TRBV7-8 and TRBJ2-2 for the parts outside the CDR3, the full variable domain is GAGVSQSPRYKVAKRGQDVALRCDPISGHVSLFWYQQALGQGPEFLTYFQNEAQLDKSGLPSDRFFAERPEGSVSTLKIQRTQQEDSAVYLCASSLVQGSGELFFGEGSRLTVL.

This clone has a handful of counts. The rearrangement uses TRBV7-9 and TRBJ2-1; a possible D gene is TRBD1 (5 bases). The length of the CDR3 is 13 residues. V dropped 5 bases and J dropped 6 bases, with 11 bases sitting between them. Per the germline V gene, CDR1 is SEHNR and CDR2 is FQNEAQ (reference sequence). In nucleotides, the CDR3 is TGTGCCAGCAGCCACGCACAGGCCAATGAGCAGTTCTTC. Translation: CASSHAQANEQFF. The full variable domain, with the rest looked up from reference TRBV7-9 and TRBJ2-1, is DTGVSQNPRHKITKRGQNVTFRCDPISEHNRLYWYRQTLGQGPEFLTYFQNEAQLEKSRLLSDRFSAERPKGSFSTLEIQRTEQGDSAMYLCASSHAQANEQFFGPGTRLTVL.

The chain employs TRBV29-1 and TRBJ1-3; TRBD1 aligns across 8 bases. V was pared by 6 bases and J by 0 bases, with 10 bases of the junction left unmatched. CDR1 and CDR2 from the germline V gene are SQVTM and ANQGSEA. The CDR3 is made up of 16 amino acids. CDR3 in DNA: TGCAGCGTCGTCCACAGGGGGGACGCCTCTGGAAACACCATATATTTT. Amino acid sequence: CSVVHRGDASGNTIYF.

In its sample, this clone was seen a few times. The rearrangement links TRBV7-9 to TRBJ2-1; 11 bases match TRBD2. This CDR3 spans 14 amino acids. V dropped 8 bases and J dropped 5; count of bases not matched to a gene: 5. Germline values: CDR1 SEHNR, CDR2 FQNEAQ (reference sequence). CDR3 sequence reads: CASPPSGGNNEQFF. For the CDR3, the DNA is TGTGCCAGCCCCCCTAGCGGGGGGAACAATGAGCAGTTCTTC.

This clone turned up a few times. This chain joins TRBV10-3 and TRBJ2-7; 7 nucleotides line up with TRBD1. CDR3 length equals 17 residues. The V gene's germline CDR1 is ENHRY and CDR2 SYGVKD. Unmatched junction bases numbered 13, after V lost 3 bases and J lost 2 bases. The CDR3 DNA reads as TGTGCCATCAGTGAAGGACAGGTAGGGGCCGGCACCTACGAGCAGTACTTC. Amino acids: CAISEGQVGAGTYEQYF.

The chain joins TRBV5-1 to TRBJ2-1, with 11 bases that match TRBD2. With 1 base clipped from V and 5 bases from J, the junction kept 5 bases outside the gene matches. Germline V gives CDR1 SGHRS, CDR2 YFSETQ. CDR3 length: 16 residues. DNA for the CDR3: TGCGCCAGCAGCTTGACTAGCGGGGGCCTGAACAATGAGCAGTTCTTC. This translates into CASSLTSGGLNNEQFF.